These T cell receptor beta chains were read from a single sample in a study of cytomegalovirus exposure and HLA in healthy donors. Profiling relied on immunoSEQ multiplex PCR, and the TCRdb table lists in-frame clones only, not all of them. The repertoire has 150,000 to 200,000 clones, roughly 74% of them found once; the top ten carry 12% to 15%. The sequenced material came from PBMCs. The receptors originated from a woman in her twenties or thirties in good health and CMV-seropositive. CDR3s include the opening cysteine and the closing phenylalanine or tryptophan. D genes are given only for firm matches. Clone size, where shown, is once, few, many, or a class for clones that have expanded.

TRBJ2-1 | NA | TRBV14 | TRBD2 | CASSQGPGTSGYYEQFF | TGTGCCAGCAGCCAAGGACCCGGGACTAGCGGGTACTATGAGCAGTTCTTC
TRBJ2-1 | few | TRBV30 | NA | CAWSDSRYEQFF | TGTGCCTGGAGCGATTCGAGGTATGAGCAGTTCTTC
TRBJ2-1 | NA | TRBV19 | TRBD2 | CASGDGAGGNEQFF | TGTGCCAGTGGGGACGGGGCGGGAGGTAATGAGCAGTTCTTC
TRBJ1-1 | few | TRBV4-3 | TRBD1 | CASSQDGETGAEAFF | TGCGCCAGCAGCCAAGATGGAGAGACAGGGGCAGAAGCTTTCTTT
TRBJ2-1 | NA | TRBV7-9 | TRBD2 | CASSLTSGSPHNEQFF | TGTGCCAGCAGCTTAACTAGCGGGTCTCCCCACAATGAGCAGTTCTTC
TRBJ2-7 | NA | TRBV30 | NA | CAWSVGIGAEQYF | TGTGCCTGGAGTGTAGGTATAGGAGCCGAGCAGTACTTC
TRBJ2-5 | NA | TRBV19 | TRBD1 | CASSITGGEETQYF | TGTGCCAGTAGTATTACAGGGGGCGAAGAGACCCAGTACTTC
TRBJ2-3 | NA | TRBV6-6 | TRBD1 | CASKLGTGTLDTQYF | TGTGCCAGCAAACTCGGGACAGGGACGTTAGATACGCAGTATTTT
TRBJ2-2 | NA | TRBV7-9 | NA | CASSLVGTTGELFF | TGTGCCAGCAGCTTAGTGGGGACAACCGGGGAGCTGTTTTTT
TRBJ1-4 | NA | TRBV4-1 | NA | CASSQGIRQATNEKLFF | TGCGCCAGCAGCCAAGGAATTCGACAAGCAACTAATGAAAAACTGTTTTTT
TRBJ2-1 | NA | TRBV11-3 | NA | CASSRAGGANEQFF | TGTGCCAGCAGCCGAGCCGGCGGGGCCAATGAGCAGTTCTTC
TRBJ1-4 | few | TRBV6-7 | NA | CASSMRREEKLFF | TGTGCCAGCAGTATGCGTAGGGAGGAAAAACTGTTTTTT
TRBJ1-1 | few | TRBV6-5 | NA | CASSKPGVTEAFF | TGTGCCAGCAGTAAACCAGGGGTCACTGAAGCTTTCTTT
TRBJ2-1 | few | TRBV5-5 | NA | CASSLYFNEQFF | TGTGCCAGCAGCTTATACTTCAATGAGCAGTTCTTC
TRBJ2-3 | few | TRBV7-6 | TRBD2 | CASSLLAGDPDTQYF | TGTGCCAGCAGCCTACTAGCGGGAGACCCAGATACGCAGTATTTT
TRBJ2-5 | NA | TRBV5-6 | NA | CASSLPEETQYF | TGTGCCAGCAGCTTGCCCGAAGAGACCCAGTACTTC
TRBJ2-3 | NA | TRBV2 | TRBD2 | CASSDLAGGTQFTDTQYF | TGTGCCAGCAGTGATCTAGCGGGGGGAACCCAATTCACAGATACGCAGTATTTT
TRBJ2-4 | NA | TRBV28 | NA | CASRARYDKNIQYF | TGTGCCAGCAGGGCGAGGTATGACAAAAACATTCAGTACTTC
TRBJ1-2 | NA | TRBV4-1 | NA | CASSQRPSREGEVVGTF | TGCGCCAGCAGCCAACGCCCTTCGAGGGAGGGTGAGGTTGTAGGCACCTTC
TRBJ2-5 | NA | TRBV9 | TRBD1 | CASSVGQGEETQYF | TGTGCCAGCAGCGTAGGACAGGGGGAAGAGACCCAGTACTTC
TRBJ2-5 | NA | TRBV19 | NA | CASSSIQGYSWETQYF | TGTGCCAGTAGCTCAATACAGGGCTATTCGTGGGAGACCCAGTACTTC
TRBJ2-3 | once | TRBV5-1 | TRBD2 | CASSLTSGSTDTQYF | TGCGCCAGCAGCTTGACTAGCGGGAGCACAGATACGCAGTATTTT
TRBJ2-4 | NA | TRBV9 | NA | CASSVTGEEGNIQYF | TGTGCCAGCAGCGTTACAGGGGAGGAGGGGAACATTCAGTACTTC
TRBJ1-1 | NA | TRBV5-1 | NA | CASSLGARGNTEAFF | TGCGCCAGCAGCTTGGGGGCGCGGGGAAACACTGAAGCTTTCTTT
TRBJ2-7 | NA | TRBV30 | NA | CAWSPTRTAEQYF | TGTGCCTGGAGTCCCACCCGGACAGCCGAGCAGTACTTC
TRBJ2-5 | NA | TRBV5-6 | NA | CASSSPGGTQYF | TGTGCCAGCAGCTCCCCCGGGGGGACCCAGTACTTC
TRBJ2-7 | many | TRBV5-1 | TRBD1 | CASSPDRYGYEQYF | TGCGCCAGCAGCCCGGACAGGTATGGCTACGAGCAGTACTTC
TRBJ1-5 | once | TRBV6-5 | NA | CASSWGEGKPQHF | TGTGCCAGCAGTTGGGGGGAGGGGAAGCCCCAGCATTTT
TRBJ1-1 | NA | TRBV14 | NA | CASSQALAGEAFF | TGTGCCAGCAGCCAAGCCCTGGCAGGGGAAGCTTTCTTT
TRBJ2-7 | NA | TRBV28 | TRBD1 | CASSNPGTGFNYEQYF | TGTGCCAGCAGTAACCCCGGGACAGGGTTCAACTACGAGCAGTACTTC
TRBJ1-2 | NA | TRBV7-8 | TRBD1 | CASSLERTGFHYGYTF | TGTGCCAGCAGCTTAGAAAGGACAGGGTTTCATTATGGCTACACCTTC
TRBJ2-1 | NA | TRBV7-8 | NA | CASSQQLSSGRLVYNEQFF | TGTGCCAGTTCCCAGCAGCTTAGTAGTGGGAGACTAGTTTACAATGAGCAGTTCTTC